This T cell receptor beta chain appears in the sequencing data of a study of T cells in Graves' hyperthyroidism and ophthalmopathy. Overall study context: The initial diagnosis was the point when peripheral blood was collected, ahead of any treatment.

RNA transcripts yielded amplified TCR beta CDR3 regions. The HTBI set primed first-round TCR CDR3 RT-PCR. TCRdb re-analysed the multiplex PCR reads in MiXCR, keeping a single row per CDR3 protein. There are over 700,000 distinct CDR3 sequences in the sample; around 19% occur only once, and 16% lies in the top ten. This CDR3 is 15 amino acids long. V was shortened by 7 bases and J by 4 bases, with 19 bases between the two germline ends. The germline V gene encodes CDR1 MNHNS and CDR2 SASEGT. At least ten counts were recorded for this clonotype. Its antigen is undetermined. Study-level points and caveats: Blood held most thyroid clonotypes expanded above 0.001 frequency.

Hyperthyroidism had been newly diagnosed in patients aged 18 to 65, and its duration was under 2 months. Specimen: blood. This sequence originates from a woman aged 45-65 years with Graves' hyperthyroidism that later progressed to Graves' ophthalmopathy. The chain has TRBV6-1 and TRBJ1-1; D perhaps matches TRBD1 (5 bases). CDR3 coding DNA: TGTGCCAGCATCGCTGAACCTGGGGCGAGCACTGAAGCTTTCTTT. Protein product: CASIAEPGASTEAFF.